This entry describes one T cell receptor (beta chain). This sample stems from a study of blood T cell repertoires in COVID-19. Study-level background: Samples of COVID-19 (acute and convalescent) were obtained from the United States, Italy and Spain.

The CDR3 has 16 amino acids. J was trimmed by 2 bases and V by 5 bases; bases with no gene match: 7. Germline V gene sequence: CDR1 LGHNT, CDR2 FRNRAP. TCRdb's table, derived via immunoSEQ multiplex PCR, lists solely in-frame clones and lacks some. This sample has about 100,000 clones, with 87% found just once. The chain joins TRBV12-5 to TRBJ1-1; 11 nucleotides agree with TRBD1. The sequence derives from a young man in a cohort sampled during active COVID-19. Material: peripheral blood. Here the CDR3 DNA reads TGTGCTAGTGGTCTCCGGACAGGGGGCGTAAACACTGAAGCTTTCTTT. The encoded protein is CASGLRTGGVNTEAFF.